The 2 T cell receptor beta chains below all came from one sample that was sequenced in a study of Ad26.COV2.S vaccination and SARS-CoV-2 variants. Treatment denoted: 15 to 20 received Ad26.COV2.S at low or high dose, single or two shots; about 5 received placebo; per-sample allocation not given. On day 63 after the first injection, vaccine and placebo recipients gave samples. Generated by immunoSEQ multiplex PCR, the TCRdb table keeps only in-frame clones and is missing some. The table shows around 240,000 clones, with 85% to 90% occurring only once. Sequenced here: peripheral blood, sampled in a trial of Ad26.COV2.S vaccine versus placebo. These receptors were taken from a person between 18 and 65 years old who received the Ad26.COV2.S COVID-19 vaccine or a placebo.

A note on this clone: Other DNA sequences of this sample code for an identical CDR3. The chain has TRBV27 and TRBJ1-1; D is unclear. V was shortened by 3 bases and J by 2 bases, with 7 bases between the two germline ends. In germline, CDR1 is MNHEY, CDR2 SMNVEV (reference sequence). This CDR3 is 13 amino acids long. This chain's CDR3 is CASSLGGNTEAFF. For the CDR3, the DNA is TGTGCCAGCAGTTTGGGTGGAAACACTGAAGCTTTCTTT.

The gene calls are TRBV18 and TRBJ1-6; D remains ambiguous. This CDR3 has 14 amino acids. V dropped 1 base and J dropped 10 bases, with 11 bases sitting between them. The germline CDR1 and CDR2 sequences are KGHSH and LQKENI. The CDR3 spells CASSPQGGESPLHF. The CDR3 DNA is TGTGCCAGCTCACCACAGGGTGGAGAGTCACCCCTCCACTTT.